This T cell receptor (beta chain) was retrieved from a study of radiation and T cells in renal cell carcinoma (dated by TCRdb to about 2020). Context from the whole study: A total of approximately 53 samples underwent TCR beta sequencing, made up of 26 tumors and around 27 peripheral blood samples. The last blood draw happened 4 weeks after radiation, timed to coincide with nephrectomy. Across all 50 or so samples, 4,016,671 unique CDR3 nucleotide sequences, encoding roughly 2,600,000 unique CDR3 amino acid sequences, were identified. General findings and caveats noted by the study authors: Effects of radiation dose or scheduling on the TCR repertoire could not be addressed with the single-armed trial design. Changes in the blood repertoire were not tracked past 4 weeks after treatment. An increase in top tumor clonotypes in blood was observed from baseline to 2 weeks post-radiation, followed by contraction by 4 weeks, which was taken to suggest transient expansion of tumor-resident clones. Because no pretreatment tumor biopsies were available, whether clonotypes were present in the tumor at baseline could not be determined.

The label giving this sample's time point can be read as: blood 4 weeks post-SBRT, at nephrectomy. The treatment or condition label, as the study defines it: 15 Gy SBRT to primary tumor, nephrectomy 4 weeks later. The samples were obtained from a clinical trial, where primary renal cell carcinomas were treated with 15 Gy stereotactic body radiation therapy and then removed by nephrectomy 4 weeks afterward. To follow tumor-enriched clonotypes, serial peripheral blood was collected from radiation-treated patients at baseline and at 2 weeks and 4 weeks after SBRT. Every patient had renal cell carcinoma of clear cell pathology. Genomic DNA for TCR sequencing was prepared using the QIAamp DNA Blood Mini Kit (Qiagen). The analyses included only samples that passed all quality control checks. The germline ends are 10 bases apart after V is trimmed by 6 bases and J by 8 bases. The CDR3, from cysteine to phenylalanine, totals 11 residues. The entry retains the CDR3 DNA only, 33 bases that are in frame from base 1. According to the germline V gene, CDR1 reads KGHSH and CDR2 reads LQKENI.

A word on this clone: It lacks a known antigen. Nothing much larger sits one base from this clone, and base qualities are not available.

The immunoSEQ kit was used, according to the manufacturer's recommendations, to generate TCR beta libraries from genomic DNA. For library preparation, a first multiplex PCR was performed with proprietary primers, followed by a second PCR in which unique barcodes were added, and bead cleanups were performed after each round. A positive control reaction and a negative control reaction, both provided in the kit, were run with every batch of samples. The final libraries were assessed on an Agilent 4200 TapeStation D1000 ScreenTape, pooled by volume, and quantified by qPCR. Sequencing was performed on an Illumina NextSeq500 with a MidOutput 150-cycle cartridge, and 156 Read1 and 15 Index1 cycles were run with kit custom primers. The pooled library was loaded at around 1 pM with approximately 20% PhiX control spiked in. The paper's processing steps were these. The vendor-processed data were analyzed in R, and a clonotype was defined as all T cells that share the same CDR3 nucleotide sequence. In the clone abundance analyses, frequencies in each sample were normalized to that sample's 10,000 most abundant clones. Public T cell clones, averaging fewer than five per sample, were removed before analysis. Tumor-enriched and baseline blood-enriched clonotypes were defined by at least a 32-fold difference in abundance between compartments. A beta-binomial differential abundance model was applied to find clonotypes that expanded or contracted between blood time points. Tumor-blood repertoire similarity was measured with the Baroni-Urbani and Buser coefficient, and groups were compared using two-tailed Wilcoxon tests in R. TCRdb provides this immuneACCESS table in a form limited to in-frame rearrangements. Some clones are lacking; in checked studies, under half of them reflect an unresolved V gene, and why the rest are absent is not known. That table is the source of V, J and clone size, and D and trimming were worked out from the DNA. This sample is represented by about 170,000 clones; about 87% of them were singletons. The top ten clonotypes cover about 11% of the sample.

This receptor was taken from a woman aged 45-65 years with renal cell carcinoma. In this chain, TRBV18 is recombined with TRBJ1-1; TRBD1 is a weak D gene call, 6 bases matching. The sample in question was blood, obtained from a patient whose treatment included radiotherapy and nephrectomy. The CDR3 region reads CASSTGTEAFF. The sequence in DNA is TGTGCCAGCTCTACCGGGACAGAAGCTTTCTTT.